This TCR beta chain was sequenced during a study of human T cells and chemical hapten exposure. General study points: Significantly more large CDR3 similarity clusters arose among expanded TCRs than among controls.

Source study methods: A per-sample median of about 100,000 TCRs was observed, with counts ranging from about 23,224 to 690,600. TCRdb reanalysed the RACE reads using MiXCR and keeps one entry per CDR3 protein. The V and J calls were not made by the authors but by TCRdb's processing. The sample holds roughly 71,000 distinct CDR3 sequences; around 10% are singletons and the top ten take approximately 1.5%. Time point in this sample: patch test 3, about 24 weeks after DPC sensitization. Treatment indicated: therapeutic diphenylcyclopropenone sensitization with weekly scalp DPC. Trimming stripped 7 bases from V and 1 base from J, with 13 bases between. The length of the CDR3 is 13 residues. Per the germline V gene, CDR1 is SQVTM and CDR2 is ANQGSEA. This clonotype showed up just a few times. The target antigen is unknown.

The material sequenced was whole blood, taken in connection with sensitization to the hapten diphenylcyclopropenone (DPC). This TCR derives from a woman aged 45-65 years with alopecia areata. Some clones in this sample may be carry-over from other donors' samples. The chain links TRBV29-1 to TRBJ1-1; TRBD1 might be the D (6 bases). CDR3 coding DNA: TGCAGCGCATGGAGGGGGTCGAACACTGAAGCTTTCTTT. It codes for CSAWRGSNTEAFF.